The 3 T cell receptor beta chains below come from one sample, sequenced in a study of blood T cell repertoires in COVID-19. Produced via immunoSEQ multiplex PCR; TCRdb's table is partial and in-frame only. The sample has about 60,000 clones, 65% to 90% seen once; the top ten hold around 19%. Material for sequencing was peripheral blood. The receptors here all came from a human donor in a cohort sampled during active COVID-19.

The V gene is TRBV9, the J gene TRBJ1-6; 8 bases are shared with TRBD1. The length of the CDR3 is 14 residues. V shed 2 bases, J shed 8 bases, and the junction held 3 bases outside the gene matches. CDR1 and CDR2 from the germline V gene are SGDLS and YYNGEE. The CDR3 protein is CASSVMDRDSPLHF. The CDR3 DNA is TGTGCCAGCAGCGTCATGGACAGGGATTCACCCCTCCACTTT. Drawing the rest from reference TRBV9 and TRBJ1-6, the complete variable domain is DSGVTQTPKHLITATGQRVTLRCSPRSGDLSVYWYQQSLDQGLQFLIQYYNGEERAKGNILERFSAQQFPDLHSELNLSSLELGDSALYFCASSVMDRDSPLHFGNGTRLTVT.

V is TRBV10-3 and J is TRBJ1-6; 8 bases map to TRBD1. Germline CDR1 and CDR2: ENHRY and SYGVKD. With V trimmed by 0 bases and J by 10 bases, 5 bases remained unmatched. The CDR3 loop spans 15 amino acids. CDR3 nucleotide sequence: TGTGCCATCAGTGAGTCTGAGACAGGGGTCTCACCCCTCCACTTT. Translation: CAISESETGVSPLHF.

The gene calls are TRBV2 and TRBJ1-2; D unclear. The CDR3 has 13 amino acids. The germline V and J ends were trimmed by 2 bases and 7 bases, with 11 bases remaining between them. Germline CDR1 and CDR2: SNHLY and FYNNEI. The CDR3 is CASSEKQVSGYTF. CDR3 nucleotide sequence: TGTGCCAGCAGTGAAAAGCAGGTATCTGGCTACACCTTC. The whole variable domain, remainder taken from reference TRBV2 and TRBJ1-2, is EPEVTQTPSHQVTQMGQEVILRCVPISNHLYFYWYRQILGQKVEFLVSFYNNEISEKSEIFDDQFSVERPDGSNFTLKIRSTKLEDSAMYFCASSEKQVSGYTFGSGTRLTVV.